Described below is a single TCR beta chain sequence and its context. RNA transcripts yielded amplified TCR beta CDR3 regions. A first-round RT-PCR of the TCR CDR3 used the HTBI primer set. MiXCR was run by TCRdb on the multiplex PCR reads, yielding one entry per CDR3 protein. The sample has 200,000 to 250,000 distinct CDR3 sequences, 15% to 20% seen once. The sample is drawn from a study of T cells in Graves' hyperthyroidism and ophthalmopathy. The overall study: Staff took peripheral blood when the initial diagnosis was made, before any treatment began.

Subjects with ophthalmopathy showed a Clinical Activity Score no lower than 3, a NOSPECS grade no lower than 4, and a duration shorter than 3 months. Diagnosis rested on symptoms, serum thyroxine and TRAb, thyroid ultrasound, and orbital computed tomography. PBMCs came from over 8.5 ml fresh peripheral blood. The material sequenced was blood. The receptor was derived from a woman aged 18-35 years with Graves' ophthalmopathy.

The CDR3 reads CASSGTGVDEQFF. CDR3 coding DNA: TGTGCCAGTAGTGGAACGGGGGTGGATGAGCAGTTCTTC. The V and J genes are TRBV19 and TRBJ2-1; tentative D call: TRBD2 (6 bases). This CDR3 is built from 13 residues. Germline V gene lookup returns CDR1 LNHDA and CDR2 SQIVND (reference sequence). Trimming pared 5 bases from V and 8 bases from J, leaving 13 bases between.